These 21 T cell receptor beta chains were sequenced from one sample in a study of a mutant IDH1 vaccine in newly diagnosed glioma. TCRdb keeps only in-frame clones here, not all; method: immunoSEQ multiplex PCR. The table has 35,000 or so clones, roughly 80% seen once. These receptors' targets are unknown. Time point specified: week 11, during vaccination. Topical imiquimod was applied with each vaccine dose, which held 300 ug of mutant IDH1 20-mer peptide. The starting material was peripheral blood mononuclear cells (PBMCs), obtained from a glioma patient whose treatment included an IDH1 peptide vaccine. All receptors come from a woman aged 30 to 39 with glioma. Some clones in this sample may be carry-over from other donors' samples.

The V call is TRBV9, the J call TRBJ2-3; 10 bases align to TRBD2. This CDR3 is built from 15 residues. Looked up from germline, CDR1 is SGDLS and CDR2 is YYNGEE. Unmatched junction bases numbered 7, after V lost 5 bases and J lost 4 bases. DNA of the CDR3: TGTGCCAGCAGTCGTAGCGGGAGGAAAGCAGATACGCAGTATTTT. Its protein product is CASSRSGRKADTQYF.

The table lists this clone with a few counts. J is TRBJ1-1 and V is TRBV6-5; a weak D match, TRBD1 (6 bases). The CDR3 loop spans 14 amino acids. V was shortened by 2 bases and J by 4 bases, with 11 bases between the two germline ends. Germline loops: CDR1 MNHEY, CDR2 SVGAGI. The CDR3, as DNA: TGTGCCAGCAGTTACCCGGGGGCCGCCACTGAAGCTTTCTTT. Translating it yields CASSYPGAATEAFF.

This chain joins TRBV18 and TRBJ1-5; D possibly corresponds to TRBD1 (6 bases). This CDR3 comprises 16 residues. The germline V gene has CDR1 KGHSH and CDR2 LQKENI. Trimming stripped 1 base from V and 1 base from J, with 11 bases between. The CDR3 loop reads CASSPRAGASNQPQHF. DNA of the CDR3: TGTGCCAGCTCACCACGGGCAGGGGCGAGCAATCAGCCCCAGCATTTT.

This clone was recorded a few times. V gene TRBV27 combines with J gene TRBJ1-1; D possibly corresponds to TRBD1 (6 bases). From germline, CDR1 is MNHEY and CDR2 SMNVEV (reference sequence). CDR3 length equals 13 residues. Trimming stripped 7 bases from V and 4 bases from J, with 13 bases between. CDR3 sequence reads: CASNTGGGTEAFF. In nucleotides, the CDR3 is TGTGCCAGCAACACGGGAGGGGGCACTGAAGCTTTCTTT.

This clone was counted a single time. The rearrangement joins TRBV2 to TRBJ1-4; D is uncertain. Germline values: CDR1 SNHLY, CDR2 FYNNEI. V gave up 5 bases and J gave up 13 bases, with 26 bases separating them. This CDR3 has 16 residues. The CDR3 loop reads CASSSVRQLLVHGLFF. The CDR3 DNA is TGTGCCAGCAGTTCTGTACGACAACTCTTAGTCCACGGACTGTTTTTT.

The CDR3 sequence: CASSLPWTAKPYEQYF. DNA for the CDR3: TGCGCCAGCAGCTTGCCCTGGACGGCCAAACCCTACGAGCAGTACTTC. The chain joins TRBV5-1 to TRBJ2-7, with D unclear. The length of the CDR3 is 16 residues. Deletions cut 1 base from V and 2 bases from J, with 16 bases between. Germline CDR1 reads SGHRS; CDR2 reads YFSETQ.

V usage is TRBV6-5 and J usage is TRBJ2-7; tentatively, D is TRBD1 (6 bases). The CDR3 runs 15 residues. V lost 2 bases to trimming and J lost 2 bases, with 13 bases between them. Germline V gene sequence: CDR1 MNHEY, CDR2 SVGAGI. CDR3 residues: CASSYGAGVPYEQYF. The CDR3 DNA reads as TGTGCCAGCAGTTACGGGGCAGGGGTTCCCTACGAGCAGTACTTC.

This chain links TRBV5-1 with TRBJ2-1; 11 bases match TRBD1. The V segment lost 4 bases and the J segment 8 bases; nucleotides outside the gene matches: 8. There are 15 residues in the CDR3. Looked up from germline, CDR1 is SGHRS and CDR2 is YFSETQ. The CDR3 sequence is CASSPGTGGFDEQFF. CDR3 DNA: TGCGCCAGCAGCCCCGGGACAGGGGGGTTTGATGAGCAGTTCTTC.

The J gene is TRBJ2-7, the V gene TRBV5-1; perhaps TRBD2 as D (6 bases). V lost 0 bases to trimming and J lost 5 bases, with 24 bases between them. The CDR3 spans 18 residues. The V gene's germline CDR1 is SGHRS and CDR2 YFSETQ. CDR3: CASSLGFGGAGLGHEQYF. The CDR3 nucleotides are TGCGCCAGCAGCTTGGGGTTCGGGGGAGCGGGTCTTGGCCACGAGCAGTACTTC.

The V call is TRBV4-2, the J call TRBJ1-4, with D perhaps TRBD1 (6 bases). Trimming shortened V by 4 bases and J by 0 bases, and 21 bases separated the two germline ends. This CDR3 spans 19 amino acids. Germline V gives CDR1 LGHNA, CDR2 YNFKEQ. This CDR3 reads CASSREGGYRVTTNEKLFF. The CDR3 DNA is TGTGCCAGCAGCCGCGAGGGGGGATACAGGGTGACAACTAATGAAAAACTGTTTTTT.

V is TRBV6-1 and J is TRBJ2-7; D is undetermined. The CDR3 is 11 amino acids. The V end lost 3 bases, the J end lost 4 bases, and 4 bases lay between the germline ends. CDR1 and CDR2 (germline): MNHNS, SASEGT. This CDR3 reads CASSDGYEQYF. CDR3 DNA: TGTGCCAGCAGTGATGGATACGAGCAGTACTTC.

The gene calls are TRBV10-3 and TRBJ2-1, with 11 bases matching TRBD2. The J segment lost 3 bases and the V segment lost 8 bases, leaving 9 bases of the junction unmatched. CDR1 is ENHRY, CDR2 SYGVKD, per germline. The CDR3 has 16 amino acids. CDR3 DNA: TGTGCCATCGGGGGGACTAGCGGAGGGGGCTACAATGAGCAGTTCTTC. Its protein is CAIGGTSGGGYNEQFF.

The chain recombines TRBV6-6 with TRBJ2-2; perhaps TRBD2 as D (5 bases). Germline V gene lookup returns CDR1 MNHNY and CDR2 SVGAGI (reference sequence). This CDR3 has 14 amino acids. V was trimmed by 0 bases and J by 4 bases, leaving 6 bases between them. The CDR3 spells CASSYSRGTGELFF. The CDR3 nucleotides read TGTGCCAGCAGTTACTCTCGGGGCACCGGGGAGCTGTTTTTT.

A word on this clone: Other DNA sequences in the sample encode the same CDR3. The chain has TRBV7-2 and TRBJ2-7; TRBD2 aligns across 7 bases. After removal of 1 base from V and 0 bases from J, the junction contained 3 bases not matched to a gene. The length of the CDR3 is 15 residues. Per the germline V gene, CDR1 is SGHTA and CDR2 is FQGNSA. In nucleotides, the CDR3 is TGTGCCAGCAGCTTAGGGGGGGGGATCTCCTACGAGCAGTACTTC. It specifies CASSLGGGISYEQYF.

The genes are TRBV9 and TRBJ2-2, with D possibly being TRBD1 or TRBD2 (5 bases each). Per germline, CDR1 SGDLS and CDR2 YYNGEE. V gave up 3 bases and J gave up 7 bases, with 13 bases separating them. This CDR3 is built from 14 residues. The CDR3 sequence: CASSAGAEGGELFF. DNA for the CDR3: TGTGCCAGCAGCGCCGGGGCCGAGGGCGGGGAGCTGTTTTTT.

CDR3 coding DNA: TGCAGCGCCAACCCAGGGGACACTGAAGCTTTCTTT. As protein: CSANPGDTEAFF. The V call is TRBV29-1, the J call TRBJ1-1; TRBD1 might be the D (6 bases). This CDR3 contains 12 residues. V lost 7 bases and J 3 bases, leaving 12 bases between the germline ends. CDR1 is SQVTM, CDR2 ANQGSEA, per germline.

V usage is TRBV29-1 and J usage is TRBJ2-2, with 9 bases identical to TRBD2. Trimming at V came to 0 bases and at J to 6 bases, leaving 11 bases not matched to a gene. Germline V CDR1 and CDR2: SQVTM, ANQGSEA. The CDR3 spans 17 residues. The CDR3 DNA is TGCAGCGTTGAAGATCTTGGCGGGAGGGGTCAGTCCGGGGAGCTGTTTTTT. As protein: CSVEDLGGRGQSGELFF.

CDR3 coding DNA: TGTGCCAGCAGTTTTGGCACTAGAGATCGCTACAATGAGCAGTTCTTC. Its translation is CASSFGTRDRYNEQFF. The chain is built from TRBV27 and TRBJ2-1; possible D gene TRBD2, 5 bases. This CDR3 is built from 16 residues. CDR1 and CDR2 from the germline V gene are MNHEY and SMNVEV (reference sequence). With 3 bases removed from V and 3 bases from J, the gap between germline ends came to 15 bases.

V and J are TRBV18 and TRBJ1-2, with TRBD1 as a possible D gene (5 bases). This CDR3 is built from 15 residues. The V gene's germline CDR1 is KGHSH and CDR2 LQKENI. The V end was cut by 2 bases, the J end by 3 bases, with 13 bases between. The chain's CDR3 is CASSPADIFDYGYTF. DNA for the CDR3: TGTGCCAGCTCACCAGCGGACATCTTTGACTATGGCTACACCTTC.

This clone was found once. The genes are TRBV14 and TRBJ2-1; 9 bases are shared with TRBD2. Germline V gene sequence: CDR1 SGHDN, CDR2 FVKESK. CDR3 length equals 15 residues. V lost 2 bases, J lost 3 bases, and 2 bases stayed unmatched. The DNA of the CDR3 is TGTGCCAGCAGCCAAATAGCGGGGGTCTACAATGAGCAGTTCTTC. Its protein is CASSQIAGVYNEQFF. Combining the CDR3 with reference TRBV14 and TRBJ2-1 gives the whole variable domain EAGVTQFPSHSVIEKGQTVTLRCDPISGHDNLYWYRRVMGKEIKFLLHFVKESKQDESGMPNNRFLAERTGGTYSTLKVQPAELEDSGVYFCASSQIAGVYNEQFFGPGTRLTVL.

The V and J genes are TRBV25-1 and TRBJ1-5; weak D call: TRBD1 (5 bases). This CDR3 has 14 residues. From germline, CDR1 is MGHDK and CDR2 SYGVNS. Trimming pared 4 bases from V and 5 bases from J, leaving 12 bases between. In DNA form, the CDR3 reads TGTGCCAGCAGTGGCCCAGGGACTTATCAGCCCCAGCATTTT. Its protein is CASSGPGTYQPQHF.